A selection of T cell receptor beta chains follows, all from one sample in a study of cytomegalovirus exposure and HLA in healthy donors. Measured with immunoSEQ multiplex PCR; TCRdb has only the in-frame clones, and not every one. The table includes about 130,000 clones, roughly four fifths detected once. Specimen: PBMCs. The origin of the receptors is a woman aged 55-70 years in good health and CMV-seropositive. Each CDR3 is given with its conserved first and last residue. A D gene is named only where the DNA matches it firmly. Rows give clone size only sometimes, using once, few, many, or a class for an expanded clone.

D,V,J,size,DNA,CDR3
-,TRBV5-4,TRBJ1-6,-,TGTGCCAGCAGCTCTGGGGGGGAGGGGTATAATTCACCCCTCCACTTT,CASSSGGEGYNSPLHF
TRBD1,TRBV7-3,TRBJ2-5,-,TGTGCCAGCAGTCATACTCCGGGACAGGGTCAAGAGACCCAGTACTTC,CASSHTPGQGQETQYF
TRBD1,TRBV6-5,TRBJ1-5,-,TGTGCCAGCAGTCCCGACAGGGCCGGCAATCAGCCCCAGCATTTT,CASSPDRAGNQPQHF
TRBD1,TRBV6-1,TRBJ2-7,-,TGTGCCAGCAGACCGGGACAGGGGTGGGAGCAGTACTTC,CASRPGQGWEQYF
TRBD2,TRBV4-2,TRBJ2-3,-,TGTGCCAGCAGCCAAGAGGGACTAGCGGGAGGGACGCAGTATTTT,CASSQEGLAGGTQYF
-,TRBV19,TRBJ2-3,-,TGTGCCCCCCAAGTCCTCTCCGGGTGCACAGATACGCAGTATTTT,CAPQVLSGCTDTQYF
-,TRBV13,TRBJ1-1,-,TGTGCCAGCAGCTCCGGACAGATTGAAGCTTTCTTT,CASSSGQIEAFF
-,TRBV6-1,TRBJ1-5,-,TGTGCCAGCAGACGGGTCTGGAATCAGCCCCAGCATTTT,CASRRVWNQPQHF
TRBD1,TRBV7-3,TRBJ2-2,once,TGTGCCAGCAGCTTGCGGACAGGCGTCGCGAACACCGGGGAGCTGTTTTTT,CASSLRTGVANTGELFF
-,TRBV30,TRBJ1-3,few,TGTGCCTGGAGTGGGGGAGCAAGAAACACCATATATTTT,CAWSGGARNTIYF
-,TRBV18,TRBJ2-6,once,TGTGCCAGCTCACCACGAGAATCTTCTGGGGCCAACGTCCTGACTTTC,CASSPRESSGANVLTF
TRBD1,TRBV30,TRBJ1-4,once,TGTGCCTGGGATAAAGGGGGCGCCAGGCGTTGGAATGAAAAACTGTTTTTT,CAWDKGGARRWNEKLFF
-,TRBV25-1,TRBJ2-7,-,TGTGCCAGCAGCCTAGGCAGATCCTACGAGCAGTACTTC,CASSLGRSYEQYF
TRBD1,TRBV2,TRBJ1-2,-,TGTGCCAGCAGGACAGGGGCTCAGGGCTACACCTTC,CASRTGAQGYTF
-,TRBV18,TRBJ1-1,-,TGCGCCAGCTCACAACAAAAGAACACTGAAGCTTTCTTT,CASSQQKNTEAFF
-,TRBV30,TRBJ1-5,-,TGTGCCTGGAGCCCGGACCTGGGAGGGCCCCAGCATTTT,CAWSPDLGGPQHF
-,TRBV4-3,TRBJ1-6,-,TGCGCCAGCAGCCCCCGGACAGAAAGCTCCTATAATTCACCCCTCCACTTT,CASSPRTESSYNSPLHF
-,TRBV5-6,TRBJ1-5,-,TGTGCCAGCAACCTACAGGGTAACAATCAGCCCCAGCATTTT,CASNLQGNNQPQHF
-,TRBV12-5,TRBJ1-2,-,TGTGCTAGTGGTTTGGTAGTGTCGAGCTTAAACTATGGCTACACCTTC,CASGLVVSSLNYGYTF
-,TRBV18,TRBJ1-2,-,TGTGCCAGCTCACTCTGGCAGGGAATTAATAGCCTTGGCGGCTACACCTTC,CASSLWQGINSLGGYTF
-,TRBV7-2,TRBJ2-3,once,TGTGCCAGCAGCTTAGTATCAGAAGATACGCAGTATTTT,CASSLVSEDTQYF
TRBD1,TRBV4-2,TRBJ1-5,-,TGTGCCAGCAGCCCGCGGACAGGGGACAATCAGCCCCAGCATTTT,CASSPRTGDNQPQHF
-,TRBV4-1,TRBJ2-5,-,TGCGCCAGCAGCCTAGCGCGCAACCAAGAGACCCAGTACTTC,CASSLARNQETQYF
TRBD2,TRBV9,TRBJ2-7,-,TGTGCCAGCAGCGCAGAAGCGGGAGATTCCTACGAGCAGTACTTC,CASSAEAGDSYEQYF
-,TRBV5-1,TRBJ2-4,few,TGCGCCAGCAGCTTGACAGATGCCAAAAACATTCAGTACTTC,CASSLTDAKNIQYF
TRBD1,TRBV4-1,TRBJ2-7,-,TGCGCCAGCAGCCCAATAGTAGGGGGCAGCGGCGAGCAGTACTTC,CASSPIVGGSGEQYF
TRBD1,TRBV6-5,TRBJ1-6,-,TGTGCCAGCAGTTACTCGGGACAGATCTTGACACCCCTCCACTTT,CASSYSGQILTPLHF
TRBD1,TRBV11-1,TRBJ2-2,few,TGTGCCAGCAGCCGGAGACAGGGAACGACCGGGGAGCTGTTTTTT,CASSRRQGTTGELFF
-,TRBV5-1,TRBJ2-3,few,TGCGCCAGCAGCTTGGGCGGCTACTACACAGATACGCAGTATTTT,CASSLGGYYTDTQYF
-,TRBV7-2,TRBJ2-5,-,TGTGCCAGCAGCTTAGAGTTGCAGGCTACCCAGTACTTC,CASSLELQATQYF
TRBD1,TRBV6-1,TRBJ2-1,few,TGTGCCAGCAGTGTCCCTTCTTGGACAGGGGGCAATGAGCAGTTCTTC,CASSVPSWTGGNEQFF
TRBD1,TRBV5-1,TRBJ2-1,-,TGCGCCAGCAGCCACGGGGACAGTAGAGACAATGAGCAGTTCTTC,CASSHGDSRDNEQFF
-,TRBV25-1,TRBJ1-5,-,TGTGCCAGCAGTCGACAGGGCAATCAGCCCCAGCATTTT,CASSRQGNQPQHF
TRBD1,TRBV2,TRBJ2-4,-,TGTGCCAGCACGGGACAGGGGGCCAAAAACATTCAGTACTTC,CASTGQGAKNIQYF
TRBD2,TRBV4-2,TRBJ2-7,-,TGTGCCAGCAGCTCACGCCTAGCGGGGTACGAGCAGTACTTC,CASSSRLAGYEQYF
TRBD1,TRBV18,TRBJ2-5,-,TGTGCCAGCTCAGACAGGGGCCCCCAGGGCCAGACCCAGTACTTC,CASSDRGPQGQTQYF
-,TRBV18,TRBJ1-6,-,TGTGCCAGCTCACGAACGACAGAGAATAATTCACCCCTCCACTTT,CASSRTTENNSPLHF
-,TRBV7-3,TRBJ2-1,few,TGTGCCAGCAGCTTAAGATCTAGCGCCTCCTACAATGAGCAGTTCTTC,CASSLRSSASYNEQFF
TRBD2,TRBV29-1,TRBJ2-1,-,TGCAGCGTTCAGGGACTAGCGGGGAACAATGGGGGTGAGCAGTTCTTC,CSVQGLAGNNGGEQFF
-,TRBV7-9,TRBJ1-2,-,TGTGCCAGCAGCTTAGCGCCGACAGGAACCTATGGCTACACCTTC,CASSLAPTGTYGYTF
-,TRBV2,TRBJ1-2,-,TGTGCCAGCAGTGAAGCTTCGGGGAATGGCTACACCTTC,CASSEASGNGYTF
TRBD2,TRBV10-2,TRBJ2-7,-,TGCGCCAGCAGAGTTAGCGGGGGGGCCTACGAGCAGTACTTC,CASRVSGGAYEQYF
-,TRBV5-1,TRBJ2-7,-,TGCGCCAGCAGCTTGGACTTCTACGAGCAGTACTTC,CASSLDFYEQYF
TRBD2,TRBV4-3,TRBJ2-7,-,TGCGCCAGCAGCCAAGATGGGGTCGGACTAGAGAAGCAGTACTTC,CASSQDGVGLEKQYF
-,TRBV6-4,TRBJ1-5,-,TGTGCCAGCAGTGAGGGAGTTGGTCAGCCCCAGCATTTT,CASSEGVGQPQHF
-,TRBV7-6,TRBJ1-1,-,TGTGCCAGCAGCCGGCAGGTGGGCACTGAAGCTTTCTTT,CASSRQVGTEAFF
TRBD2,TRBV4-1,TRBJ2-4,-,TGCGCCAGCAGCCAAGAAGGGATAGCGGGAGTGGCCAAAAACAGTCAGTACTTC,CASSQEGIAGVAKNSQYF
TRBD1,TRBV5-1,TRBJ2-7,-,TGCGCCAGCAGCCGTAGGACAGGGGCCTTCTCCTACGAGCAGTACTTC,CASSRRTGAFSYEQYF